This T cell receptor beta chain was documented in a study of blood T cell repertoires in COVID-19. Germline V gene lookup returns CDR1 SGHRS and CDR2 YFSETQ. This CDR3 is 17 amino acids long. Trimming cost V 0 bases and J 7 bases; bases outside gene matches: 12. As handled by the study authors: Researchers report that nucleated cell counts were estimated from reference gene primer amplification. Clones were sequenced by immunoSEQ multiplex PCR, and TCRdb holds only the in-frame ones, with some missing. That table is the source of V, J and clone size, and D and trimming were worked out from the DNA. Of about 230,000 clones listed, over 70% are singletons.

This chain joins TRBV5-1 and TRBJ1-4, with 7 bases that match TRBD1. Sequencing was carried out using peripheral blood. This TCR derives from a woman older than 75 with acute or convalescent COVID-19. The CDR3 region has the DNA TGCGCCAGCAGCTTGGAACGGGACAGCCTTACACCTGAAAAACTGTTTTTT. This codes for CASSLERDSLTPEKLFF.